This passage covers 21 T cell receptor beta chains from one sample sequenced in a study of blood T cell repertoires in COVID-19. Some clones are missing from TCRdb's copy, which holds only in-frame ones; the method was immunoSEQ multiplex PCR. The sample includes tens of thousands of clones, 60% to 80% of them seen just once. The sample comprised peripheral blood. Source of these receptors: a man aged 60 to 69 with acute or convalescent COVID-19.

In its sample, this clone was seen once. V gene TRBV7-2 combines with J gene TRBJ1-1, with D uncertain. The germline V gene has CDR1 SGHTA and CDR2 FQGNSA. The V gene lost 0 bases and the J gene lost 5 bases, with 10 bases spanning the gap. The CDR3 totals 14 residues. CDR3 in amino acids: CASSLALRVTEAFF. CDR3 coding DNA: TGTGCCAGCAGCTTAGCGCTGCGGGTGACTGAAGCTTTCTTT.

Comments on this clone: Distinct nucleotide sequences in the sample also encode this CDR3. The CDR3 nucleotides read TGTGCCAGCAGCTCCCGGGACAGTAGCTACGAGCAGTACTTC. As protein: CASSSRDSSYEQYF. The chain couples TRBV7-2 to TRBJ2-7; 7 bases fit TRBD1. Germline V gene lookup returns CDR1 SGHTA and CDR2 FQGNSA. The CDR3 totals 14 residues. Trimming at V came to 4 bases and at J to 3 bases, leaving 6 bases not matched to a gene.

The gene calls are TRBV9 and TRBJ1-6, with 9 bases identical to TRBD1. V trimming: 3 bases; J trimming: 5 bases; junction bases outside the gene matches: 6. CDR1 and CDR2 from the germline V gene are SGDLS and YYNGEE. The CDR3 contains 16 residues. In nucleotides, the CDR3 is TGTGCCAGCAGCGGACAGGGGGGAGCGAATAATTCACCCCTCCACTTT. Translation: CASSGQGGANNSPLHF.

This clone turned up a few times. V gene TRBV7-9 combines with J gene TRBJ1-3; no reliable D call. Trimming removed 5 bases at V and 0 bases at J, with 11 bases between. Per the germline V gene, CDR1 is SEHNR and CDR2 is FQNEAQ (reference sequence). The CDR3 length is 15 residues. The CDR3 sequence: CASSPEANSGNTIYF. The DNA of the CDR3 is TGTGCCAGCAGCCCCGAGGCCAACTCTGGAAACACCATATATTTT.

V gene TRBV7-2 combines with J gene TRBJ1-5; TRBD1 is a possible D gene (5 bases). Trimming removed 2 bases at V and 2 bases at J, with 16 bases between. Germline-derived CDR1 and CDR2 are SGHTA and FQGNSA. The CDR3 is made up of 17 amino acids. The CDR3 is CASSLRTGVGGNQPQHF. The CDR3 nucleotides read TGTGCCAGCAGCTTACGTACGGGGGTTGGGGGCAATCAGCCCCAGCATTTT.

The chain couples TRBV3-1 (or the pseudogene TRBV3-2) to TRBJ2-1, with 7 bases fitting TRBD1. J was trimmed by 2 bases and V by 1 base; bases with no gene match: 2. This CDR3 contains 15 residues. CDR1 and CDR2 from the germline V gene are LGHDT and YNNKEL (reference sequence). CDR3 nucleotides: TGTGCCAGCAGCCAAGCGGGGACAGCCTACAATGAGCAGTTCTTC. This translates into CASSQAGTAYNEQFF.

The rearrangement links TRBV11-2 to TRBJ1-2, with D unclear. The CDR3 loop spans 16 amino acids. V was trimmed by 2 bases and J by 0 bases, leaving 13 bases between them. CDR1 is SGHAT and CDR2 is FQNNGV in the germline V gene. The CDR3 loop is CASSLLSGASNYGYTF. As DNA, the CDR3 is TGTGCCAGCAGCTTATTATCGGGAGCCTCTAACTATGGCTACACCTTC.

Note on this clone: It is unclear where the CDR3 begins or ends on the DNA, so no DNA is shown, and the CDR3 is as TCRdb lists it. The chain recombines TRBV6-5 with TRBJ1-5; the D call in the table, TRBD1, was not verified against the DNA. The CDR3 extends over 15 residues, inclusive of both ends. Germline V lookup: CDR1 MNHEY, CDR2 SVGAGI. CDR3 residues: CASSTSTGIGQPQHF.

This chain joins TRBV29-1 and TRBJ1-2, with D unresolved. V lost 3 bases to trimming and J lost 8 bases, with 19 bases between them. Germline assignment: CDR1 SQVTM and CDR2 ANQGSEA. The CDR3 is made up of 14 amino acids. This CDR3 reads CSVDRSPLAGGYTF. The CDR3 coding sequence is TGCAGCGTTGATCGTTCCCCGCTGGCGGGGGGCTACACCTTC. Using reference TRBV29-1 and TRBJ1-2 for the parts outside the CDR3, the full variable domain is SAVISQKPSRDICQRGTSLTIQCQVDSQVTMMFWYRQQPGQSLTLIATANQGSEATYESGFVIDKFPISRPNLTFSTLTVSNMSPEDSSIYLCSVDRSPLAGGYTFGSGTRLTVV.

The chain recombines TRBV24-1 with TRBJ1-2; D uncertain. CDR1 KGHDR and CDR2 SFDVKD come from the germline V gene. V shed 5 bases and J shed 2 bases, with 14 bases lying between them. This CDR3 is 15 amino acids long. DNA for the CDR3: TGTGCCACCAGTGCCCCCAAGGCGGGGAACTATGGCTACACCTTC. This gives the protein CATSAPKAGNYGYTF.

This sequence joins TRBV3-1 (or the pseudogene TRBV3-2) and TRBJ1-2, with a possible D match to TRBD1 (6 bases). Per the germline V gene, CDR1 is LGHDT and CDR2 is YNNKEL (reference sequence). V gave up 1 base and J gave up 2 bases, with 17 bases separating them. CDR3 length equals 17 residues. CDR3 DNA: TGTGCCAGCAGCCAAGTTTACAGGGAGACCAGGAACTATGGCTACACCTTC. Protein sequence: CASSQVYRETRNYGYTF.

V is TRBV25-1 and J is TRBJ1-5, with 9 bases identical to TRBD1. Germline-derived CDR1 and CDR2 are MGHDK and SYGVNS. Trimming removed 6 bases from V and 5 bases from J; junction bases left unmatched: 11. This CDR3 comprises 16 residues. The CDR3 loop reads CASRGQGGRIYQPQHF. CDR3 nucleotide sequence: TGTGCCAGCAGGGGACAGGGCGGCAGGATCTATCAGCCCCAGCATTTT. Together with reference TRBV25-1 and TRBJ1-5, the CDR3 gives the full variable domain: EADIYQTPRYLVIGTGKKITLECSQTMGHDKMYWYQQDPGMELHLIHYSYGVNSTEKGDLSSESTVSRIRTEHFPLTLESARPSHTSQYLCASRGQGGRIYQPQHFGDGTRLSIL.

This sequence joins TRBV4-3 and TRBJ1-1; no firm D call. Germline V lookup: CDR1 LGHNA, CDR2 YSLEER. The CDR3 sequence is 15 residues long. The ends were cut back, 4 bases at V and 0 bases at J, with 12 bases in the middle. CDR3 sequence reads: CASSRDPDMNTEAFF. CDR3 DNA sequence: TGCGCCAGCAGCCGAGACCCAGACATGAACACTGAAGCTTTCTTT.

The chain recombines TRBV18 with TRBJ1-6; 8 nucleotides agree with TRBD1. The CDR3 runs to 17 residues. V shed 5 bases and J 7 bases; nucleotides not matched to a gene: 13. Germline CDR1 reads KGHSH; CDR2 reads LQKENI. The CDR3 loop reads CASSARGLKGINSPLHF. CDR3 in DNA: TGTGCCAGCTCAGCCAGGGGGCTCAAAGGGATCAATTCACCCCTCCACTTT.

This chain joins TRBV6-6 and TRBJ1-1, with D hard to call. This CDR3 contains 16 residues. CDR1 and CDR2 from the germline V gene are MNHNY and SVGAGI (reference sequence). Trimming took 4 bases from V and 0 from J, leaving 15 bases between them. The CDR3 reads CASSLPPSGVNTEAFF. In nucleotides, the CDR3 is TGTGCCAGCAGTTTACCCCCCTCGGGAGTGAACACTGAAGCTTTCTTT.

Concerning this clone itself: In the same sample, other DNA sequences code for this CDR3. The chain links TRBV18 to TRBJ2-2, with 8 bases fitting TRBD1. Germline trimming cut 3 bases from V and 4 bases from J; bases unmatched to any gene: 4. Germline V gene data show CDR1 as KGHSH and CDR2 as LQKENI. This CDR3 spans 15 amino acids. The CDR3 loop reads CASSPGTGSTGELFF. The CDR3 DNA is TGTGCCAGCTCACCGGGGACAGGTTCCACCGGGGAGCTGTTTTTT.

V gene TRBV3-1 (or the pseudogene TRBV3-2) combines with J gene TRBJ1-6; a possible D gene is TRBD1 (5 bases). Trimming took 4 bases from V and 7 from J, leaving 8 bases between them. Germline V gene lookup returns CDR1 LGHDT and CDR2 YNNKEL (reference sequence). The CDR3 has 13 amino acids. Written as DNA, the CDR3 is TGTGCCAGCAGCCCTGGGGGGAATTCACCCCTCCACTTT. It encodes CASSPGGNSPLHF.

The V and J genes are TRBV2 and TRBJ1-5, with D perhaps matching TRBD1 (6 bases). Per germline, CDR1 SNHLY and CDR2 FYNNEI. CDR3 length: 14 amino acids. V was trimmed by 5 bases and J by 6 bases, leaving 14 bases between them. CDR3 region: CASSQQGLAQPQHF. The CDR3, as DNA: TGTGCCAGCAGTCAACAGGGTTTGGCTCAGCCCCAGCATTTT.

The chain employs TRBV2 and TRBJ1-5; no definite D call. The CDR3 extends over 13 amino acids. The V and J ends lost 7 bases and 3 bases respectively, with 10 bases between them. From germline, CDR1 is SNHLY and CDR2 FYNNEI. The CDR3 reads CASTGQINQPQHF. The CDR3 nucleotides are TGTGCCAGCACAGGTCAGATCAATCAGCCCCAGCATTTT.

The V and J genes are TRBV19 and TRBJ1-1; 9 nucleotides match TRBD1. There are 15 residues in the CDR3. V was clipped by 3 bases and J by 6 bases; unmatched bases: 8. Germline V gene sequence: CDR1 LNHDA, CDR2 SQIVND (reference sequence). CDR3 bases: TGTGCCAGTAGTATTTGGGACAGGGAGGTCGCTGAAGCTTTCTTT. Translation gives CASSIWDREVAEAFF.

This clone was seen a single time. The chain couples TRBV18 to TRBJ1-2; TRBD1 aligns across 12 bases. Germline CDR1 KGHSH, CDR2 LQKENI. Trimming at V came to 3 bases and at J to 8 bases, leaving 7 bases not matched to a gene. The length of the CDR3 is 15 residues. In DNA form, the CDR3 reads TGTGCCAGCTCACCCCCCGGGACAGGGGGCGCAGGCTACACCTTC. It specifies CASSPPGTGGAGYTF.